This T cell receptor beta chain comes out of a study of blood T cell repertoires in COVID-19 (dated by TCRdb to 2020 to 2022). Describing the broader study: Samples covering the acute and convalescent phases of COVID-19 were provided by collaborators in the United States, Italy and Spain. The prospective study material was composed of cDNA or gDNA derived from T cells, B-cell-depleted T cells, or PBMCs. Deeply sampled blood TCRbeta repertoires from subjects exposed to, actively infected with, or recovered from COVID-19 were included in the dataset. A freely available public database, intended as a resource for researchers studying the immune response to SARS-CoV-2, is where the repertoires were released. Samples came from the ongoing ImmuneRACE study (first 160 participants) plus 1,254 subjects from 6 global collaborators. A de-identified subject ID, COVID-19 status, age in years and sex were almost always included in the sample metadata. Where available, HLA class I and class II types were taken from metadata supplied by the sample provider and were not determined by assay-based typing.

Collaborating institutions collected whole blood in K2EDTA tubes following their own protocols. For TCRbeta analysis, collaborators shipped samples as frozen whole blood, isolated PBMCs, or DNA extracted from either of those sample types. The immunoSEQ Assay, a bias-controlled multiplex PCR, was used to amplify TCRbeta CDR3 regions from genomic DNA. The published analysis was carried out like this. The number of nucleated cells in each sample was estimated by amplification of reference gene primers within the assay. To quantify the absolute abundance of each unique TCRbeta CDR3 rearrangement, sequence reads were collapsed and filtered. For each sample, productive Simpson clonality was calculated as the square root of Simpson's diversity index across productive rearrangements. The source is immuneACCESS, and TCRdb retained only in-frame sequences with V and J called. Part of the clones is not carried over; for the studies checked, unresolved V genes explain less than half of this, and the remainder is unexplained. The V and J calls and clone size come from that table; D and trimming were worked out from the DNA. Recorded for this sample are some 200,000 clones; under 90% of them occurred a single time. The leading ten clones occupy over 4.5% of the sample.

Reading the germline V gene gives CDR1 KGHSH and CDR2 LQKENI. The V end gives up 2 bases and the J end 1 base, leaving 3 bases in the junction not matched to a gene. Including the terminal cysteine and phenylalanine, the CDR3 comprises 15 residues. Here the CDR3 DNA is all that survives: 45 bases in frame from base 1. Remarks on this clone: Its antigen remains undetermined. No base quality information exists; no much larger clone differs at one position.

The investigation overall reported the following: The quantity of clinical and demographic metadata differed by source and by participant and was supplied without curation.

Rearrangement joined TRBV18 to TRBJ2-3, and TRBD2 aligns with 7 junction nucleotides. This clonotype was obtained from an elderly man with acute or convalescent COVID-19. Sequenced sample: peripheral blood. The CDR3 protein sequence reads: CASSPVTSGTDTQYF. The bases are TGTGCCAGCTCACCAGTTACTAGCGGCACAGATACGCAGTATTTT.